The sequence of this T cell receptor (beta chain) was determined in a study of blood T cell repertoires in COVID-19. Study summary: Italy, Spain and the United States were the sources of the convalescent and acute COVID-19 samples.

The method was immunoSEQ multiplex PCR; TCRdb's version includes in-frame clones alone and lacks a portion of them. The sample has over 200,000 clones; 75% to 90% are singletons. V was clipped by 1 base and J by 9 bases, with 22 bases between them. Germline lookup yields CDR1 SGHVS and CDR2 FQNEAQ. The CDR3 is 17 amino acids. The source of this sequence is a woman in her 70s with active or convalescent COVID-19. The genes are TRBV7-8 and TRBJ2-1; possibly TRBD1 for D (7 bases). Sequencing input: peripheral blood. The CDR3 region is CASSLVRRRGRGGEQFF. CDR3 bases: TGTGCCAGCAGCTTAGTTCGAAGGAGGGGGCGTGGGGGTGAGCAGTTCTTC.